The 30 T cell receptor beta chains below come from one sample, sequenced in a study of T cell responses to AZD1222 COVID-19 vaccine (TCRdb year 2021). The sample's time point label is to be understood as: baseline before first vaccination. Preparation of the library involved the immunoSEQ multiplex PCR assay. TCRdb retrieved this table from immuneACCESS and kept in-frame rearrangements only. Not all clones are present; in checked studies, unresolved V genes account for under half, and no reason is known for the remainder. This sample is represented by under 150,000 clones; about 92% of them were singletons. The biggest ten clones account for approximately 5% of the sample. The sample here was peripheral blood, taken on day 0 of AZD1222 vaccination. Receptors were obtained from an adult in good health.

The chain is built from TRBV20-1 and TRBJ1-1, with D uncertain. The CDR3 loop spans 15 amino acids. CDR1 and CDR2 from the germline V gene are DFQATT and SNEGSKA (reference sequence). The V end lost 3 bases, the J end lost 2 bases, and 16 bases lay between the germline ends. CDR3 sequence: CSASFKTLENTEAFF. The DNA of the CDR3 is TGCAGTGCTAGTTTCAAGACCCTTGAAAACACTGAAGCTTTCTTT.

The chain carries TRBV21-1 and TRBJ1-6; the table calls TRBD1, which could not be checked here. TRBV21-1 is a pseudogene. The CDR3 contains 16 residues. The CDR3 sequence is CASSRQGANYNSPLHF. In DNA, the CDR3 is TGTGCCAGCAGTAGACAGGGGGCGAACTATAATTCACCCCTCCACTTT.

This chain connects TRBV2 to TRBJ1-4; a weak D match, TRBD1 (5 bases). V was shortened by 1 base and J by 7 bases, with 19 bases between the two germline ends. This CDR3 region has 17 residues. Germline-derived CDR1 and CDR2 are SNHLY and FYNNEI. The CDR3 DNA reads as TGTGCCAGCAGTGAAGATAATTTGGGGGTGTCAGCTGAAAAACTGTTTTTT. Residues: CASSEDNLGVSAEKLFF.

This clone was counted a single time. The chain joins TRBV4-1 to TRBJ2-1; D perhaps matches TRBD2 (5 bases). The length of the CDR3 is 14 residues. In germline, CDR1 is MGHRA, CDR2 YSYEKL. Trimming removed 0 bases at V and 4 bases at J, with 7 bases between. The CDR3 nucleotides are TGCGCCAGCAGCCAAGAACAGCGGTACAATGAGCAGTTCTTC. Residues: CASSQEQRYNEQFF.

The V and J genes are TRBV10-1 and TRBJ2-3; 7 bases match TRBD2. With V trimmed by 0 bases and J by 1 base, 4 bases remained unmatched. This CDR3 comprises 16 residues. Germline V CDR1 and CDR2: WNHNN, SYGVQD (reference sequence). The CDR3 reads CASSESTSLGTDTQYF. The CDR3 bases are TGCGCCAGCAGTGAGTCGACTAGCCTTGGCACAGATACGCAGTATTTT.

The CDR3 sequence is CAAGADRGQFYGYTF. CDR3 sequence (DNA): TGTGCCGCTGGGGCCGACAGGGGCCAATTCTATGGCTACACCTTC. The V and J genes are TRBV19 and TRBJ1-2, with 8 positions matching TRBD1. V shed 11 bases and J 4 bases; nucleotides not matched to a gene: 15. CDR3 length: 15 amino acids. CDR1 and CDR2 (germline): LNHDA, SQIVND (reference sequence).

The chain couples TRBV11-2 to TRBJ2-1; no clear D. The V and J ends lost 5 bases and 5 bases respectively, with 7 bases between them. The CDR3 runs 12 residues. Per the germline V gene, CDR1 is SGHAT and CDR2 is FQNNGV. The CDR3: CASSPSHNEQFF. In nucleotides, the CDR3 is TGTGCCAGCAGCCCCTCTCACAATGAGCAGTTCTTC.

This rearrangement joins TRBV29-1 to TRBJ2-7, with D possibly being TRBD2 (5 bases). Germline V gives CDR1 SQVTM, CDR2 ANQGSEA. The length of the CDR3 is 13 residues. Trimming cost V 4 bases and J 5 bases, with 15 bases left between them. The CDR3 region has the DNA TGCAGCGTTGCCTCCTCACTAGTTAACGAGCAGTACTTC. Translation: CSVASSLVNEQYF.

The chain has TRBV9 and TRBJ2-7; 8 nucleotides align to TRBD1. There are 15 residues in the CDR3. Unmatched junction bases numbered 7, after V lost 1 base and J lost 4 bases. Germline assignment: CDR1 SGDLS and CDR2 YYNGEE. The CDR3 bases are TGTGCCAGCAGCGTAAGTCCGACAGGGGTATACGAGCAGTACTTC. The encoded protein is CASSVSPTGVYEQYF.

The chain is built from TRBV7-8 and TRBJ1-1; D is unclear. This CDR3 is 15 amino acids long. Deletions cut 7 bases from V and 1 base from J, with 16 bases between. Per the germline V gene, CDR1 is SGHVS and CDR2 is FQNEAQ. CDR3 coding DNA: TGTGCCAGCAAAAGACGGGTAAACCCGAACACTGAAGCTTTCTTT. It is translated as CASKRRVNPNTEAFF.

The chain employs TRBV5-1 and TRBJ2-5; D perhaps matches TRBD2 (6 bases). The CDR3 sequence is 14 residues long. The germline V gene encodes CDR1 SGHRS and CDR2 YFSETQ. Trimming took 5 bases from V and 5 from J, leaving 16 bases between them. The CDR3: CASSSRTGGETQYF. In nucleotides, the CDR3 is TGCGCCAGCAGTTCGAGGACTGGGGGGGAGACCCAGTACTTC.

The rearrangement joins TRBV7-2 to TRBJ2-2; weak D call: TRBD2 (5 bases). Trimming shortened V by 0 bases and J by 7 bases, and 12 bases separated the two germline ends. This CDR3 is 15 amino acids long. CDR1 is SGHTA and CDR2 is FQGNSA in the germline V gene. DNA for the CDR3: TGTGCCAGCAGCTTAGCGCTAACTAGTTTCGGGGAGCTGTTTTTT. Translation: CASSLALTSFGELFF.

The chain uses TRBV2 and TRBJ2-3; TRBD1 or TRBD2 may be the D gene (5 bases each). The CDR3 has 16 amino acids. The germline gives CDR1 SNHLY, CDR2 FYNNEI. Trimming removed 4 bases from V and 1 base from J, with 15 bases in between. CDR3 region: CASSGVIRDRTDTQYF. CDR3 DNA sequence: TGTGCCAGCAGTGGTGTAATTAGGGACCGCACAGATACGCAGTATTTT.

This chain joins TRBV9 and TRBJ1-3, with D maybe TRBD1 (5 bases). V gave up 0 bases and J gave up 7 bases, with 14 bases separating them. The CDR3 runs to 15 residues. From germline, CDR1 is SGDLS and CDR2 YYNGEE. The CDR3 here is CASSVAWGGDNTIYF. The CDR3 DNA reads as TGTGCCAGCAGCGTAGCCTGGGGCGGGGATAACACCATATATTTT.

This chain connects TRBV6-1 to TRBJ2-7; no clear D. The CDR3 length is 14 residues. The germline V and J ends were trimmed by 2 bases and 2 bases, with 10 bases remaining between them. The germline V gene encodes CDR1 MNHNS and CDR2 SASEGT. The CDR3 sequence: CASSERHTAYEQYF. The CDR3 bases are TGTGCCAGCAGTGAACGGCACACTGCCTACGAGCAGTACTTC.

V usage is TRBV30 and J usage is TRBJ1-5; D remains unclear. Per germline, CDR1 GTSNPN and CDR2 SVGIG (reference sequence). Between the trimmed V and J ends, which lost 1 base and 5 bases, there was a span of 9 bases. CDR3 size: 13 residues. The CDR3 nucleotides read TGTGCCTGGAGTGGAGGGATGGATCAGCCCCAGCATTTT. This encodes CAWSGGMDQPQHF.

V is TRBV18 and J is TRBJ2-7; TRBD1 agrees at 7 bases. CDR1 is KGHSH and CDR2 is LQKENI in the germline V gene. With V trimmed by 3 bases and J by 5 bases, 16 bases remained unmatched. The CDR3 contains 17 residues. The CDR3 loop reads CASSPRGIRDSINEQYF. CDR3 DNA: TGTGCCAGCTCACCCCGAGGTATCCGGGACAGTATCAACGAGCAGTACTTC.

The chain recombines TRBV29-1 with TRBJ2-2, with 9 nucleotides matching TRBD2. CDR1 and CDR2 (germline): SQVTM, ANQGSEA. Trimming removed 2 bases from V and 3 bases from J; junction bases left unmatched: 1. CDR3 length: 14 residues. The CDR3 DNA reads as TGCAGCGTTGAATTAGCGGGAGACACCGGGGAGCTGTTTTTT. It is translated as CSVELAGDTGELFF.

This chain links TRBV5-1 with TRBJ2-7, with D perhaps TRBD1 (6 bases). Trimming pared 0 bases from V and 3 bases from J, leaving 13 bases between. The germline V gene has CDR1 SGHRS and CDR2 YFSETQ. The CDR3 runs 15 residues. This CDR3 is CASSLVQGNLYEQYF. The CDR3 DNA follows: TGCGCCAGCAGCTTGGTGCAGGGGAATCTCTACGAGCAGTACTTC.

The chain couples TRBV27 to TRBJ1-1; D not resolved. The V gene's germline CDR1 is MNHEY and CDR2 SMNVEV (reference sequence). The CDR3 is 15 amino acids. Trimming stripped 5 bases from V and 1 base from J, with 14 bases between. The CDR3 protein is CASSTIYSGNTEAFF. The CDR3 nucleotides are TGTGCCAGCAGTACCATTTACAGCGGGAACACTGAAGCTTTCTTT.

This rearrangement joins TRBV28 to TRBJ2-3; D remains unclear. Germline V gene lookup returns CDR1 MDHEN and CDR2 SYDVKM. CDR3 length: 13 residues. V was cut by 3 bases and J by 2 bases, with 6 bases left in between. The CDR3, as DNA: TGTGCCAGCAGTTTTCGGGCCACAGATACGCAGTATTTT. It is translated as CASSFRATDTQYF.

The CDR3, as DNA: TGCGCCAGCAGCCAAAATCAGGGGGACATAATTGAAAAACTGTTTTTT. Its protein is CASSQNQGDIIEKLFF. The chain is built from TRBV4-3 and TRBJ1-4; 7 nucleotides align to TRBD1. V dropped 2 bases and J dropped 7; count of bases not matched to a gene: 10. Germline V gene sequence: CDR1 LGHNA, CDR2 YSLEER. The CDR3 sequence is 16 residues long.

The V call is TRBV5-1, the J call TRBJ1-1; TRBD1 agrees at 7 bases. Unmatched junction bases numbered 7, after V lost 3 bases and J lost 2 bases. From germline, CDR1 is SGHRS and CDR2 YFSETQ. CDR3 length: 15 residues. CDR3 sequence: CASSWAGTDNTEAFF. CDR3 in DNA: TGCGCCAGCAGCTGGGCCGGGACAGATAACACTGAAGCTTTCTTT.

The rearrangement joins TRBV6-5 to TRBJ2-1, with D unresolved. This CDR3 spans 12 amino acids. Germline CDR1 MNHEY, CDR2 SVGAGI. Deletions cut 9 bases from V and 2 bases from J, with 8 bases between. The CDR3 nucleotides read TGTGCCAGTACCGACACCTACAATGAGCAGTTCTTC. Its translation is CASTDTYNEQFF.

This clone was observed once. The V and J genes are TRBV9 and TRBJ2-7; either TRBD1 or TRBD2 may supply D (6 bases each). The CDR3 consists of 15 residues. Trimming took off 0 bases at V and 3 bases at J, with 13 bases between the two ends. The V gene's germline CDR1 is SGDLS and CDR2 YYNGEE. CDR3 sequence: CASSVDAGHFYEQYF. The CDR3 DNA is TGTGCCAGCAGCGTAGATGCGGGACACTTCTACGAGCAGTACTTC.

V and J are TRBV6-2 or TRBV6-3 and TRBJ1-1; 10 bases are shared with TRBD1. Trimming at V came to 6 bases and at J to 3 bases, leaving 4 bases not matched to a gene. The CDR3 has 14 amino acids. CDR1 and CDR2 (germline): MNHEY, SVGEGT. CDR3 loop: CASSRDRGYTEAFF. CDR3 DNA sequence: TGTGCCAGCAGCCGGGACAGGGGATACACTGAAGCTTTCTTT.

This clone was recorded a few times. The chain uses TRBV9 and TRBJ2-3; 7 bases are a match to TRBD2. The CDR3 is made up of 16 amino acids. Trimming removed 0 bases from V and 0 bases from J; junction bases left unmatched: 4. Germline values: CDR1 SGDLS, CDR2 YYNGEE. CDR3 loop: CASSVGLAASTDTQYF. The CDR3 region has the DNA TGTGCCAGCAGCGTAGGTCTAGCGGCCAGCACAGATACGCAGTATTTT.

V and J are TRBV5-1 and TRBJ2-5; 13 nucleotides agree with TRBD2. CDR1 is SGHRS and CDR2 is YFSETQ in the germline V gene. There are 17 residues in the CDR3. V lost 0 bases, J lost 1 base, and 3 bases stayed unmatched. For the CDR3, the DNA is TGCGCCAGCAGCTTGGAAGGACTAGCGGGAGTCCAAGAGACCCAGTACTTC. Residues: CASSLEGLAGVQETQYF.

V is TRBV5-6 and J is TRBJ2-5, with 9 nucleotides matching TRBD2. CDR3 length equals 15 residues. The V gene end was trimmed by 2 bases and the J gene end by 4 bases; junction bases not matched to a gene: 6. Germline-derived CDR1 and CDR2 are SGHDT and YYEEEE. The chain's CDR3 is CASSFGGRVGETQYF. As DNA, the CDR3 is TGTGCCAGCAGCTTTGGCGGGAGGGTTGGAGAGACCCAGTACTTC.

The rearrangement uses TRBV5-4 and TRBJ1-1; perhaps TRBD1 as D (5 bases). Germline-derived CDR1 and CDR2 are SGHNT and YYREEE (reference sequence). This CDR3 region has 16 residues. The V and J ends lost 4 bases and 2 bases respectively, with 18 bases between them. CDR3 loop: CASSPGWGQPNTEAFF. The DNA for the CDR3 is TGTGCCAGCAGCCCCGGTTGGGGCCAGCCCAACACTGAAGCTTTCTTT.